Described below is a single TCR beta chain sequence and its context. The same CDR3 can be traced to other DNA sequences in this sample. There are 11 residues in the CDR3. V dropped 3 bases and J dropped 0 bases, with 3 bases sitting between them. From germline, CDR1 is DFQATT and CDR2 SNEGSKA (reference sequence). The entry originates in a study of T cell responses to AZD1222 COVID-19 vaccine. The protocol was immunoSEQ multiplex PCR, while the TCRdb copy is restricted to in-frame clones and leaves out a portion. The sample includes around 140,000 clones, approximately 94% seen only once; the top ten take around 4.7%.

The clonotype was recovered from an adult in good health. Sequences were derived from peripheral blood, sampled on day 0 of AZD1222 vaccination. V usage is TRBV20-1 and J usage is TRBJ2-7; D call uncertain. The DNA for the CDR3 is TGCAGTGCTAGCGACTCCTACGAGCAGTACTTC. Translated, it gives CSASDSYEQYF.